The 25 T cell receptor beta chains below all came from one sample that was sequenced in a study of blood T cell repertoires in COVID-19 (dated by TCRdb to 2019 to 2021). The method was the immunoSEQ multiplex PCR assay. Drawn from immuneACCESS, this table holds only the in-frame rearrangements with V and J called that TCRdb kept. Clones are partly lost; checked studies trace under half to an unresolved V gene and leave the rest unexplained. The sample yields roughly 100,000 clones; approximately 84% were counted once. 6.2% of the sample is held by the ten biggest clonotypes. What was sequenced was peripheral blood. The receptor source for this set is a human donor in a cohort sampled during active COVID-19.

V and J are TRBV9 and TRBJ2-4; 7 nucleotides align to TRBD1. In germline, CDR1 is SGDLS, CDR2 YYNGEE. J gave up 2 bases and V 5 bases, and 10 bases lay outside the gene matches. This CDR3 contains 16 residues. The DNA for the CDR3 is TGTGCCAGCAGTCGACAGGGTGGGAGTACCAAAAACATTCAGTACTTC. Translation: CASSRQGGSTKNIQYF.

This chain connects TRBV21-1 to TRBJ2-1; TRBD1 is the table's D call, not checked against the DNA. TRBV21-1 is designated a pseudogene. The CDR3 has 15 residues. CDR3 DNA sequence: TGTGCCAGCAGCAAAAGGGACAGGGGTAGTCATGAGCAGTTCTTC. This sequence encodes CASSKRDRGSHEQFF.

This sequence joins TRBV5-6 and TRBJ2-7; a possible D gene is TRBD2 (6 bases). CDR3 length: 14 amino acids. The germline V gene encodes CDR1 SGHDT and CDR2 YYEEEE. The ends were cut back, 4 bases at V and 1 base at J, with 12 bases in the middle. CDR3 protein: CASSLQLASYEQYF. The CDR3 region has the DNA TGTGCCAGCAGCCTTCAACTAGCTTCCTACGAGCAGTACTTC.

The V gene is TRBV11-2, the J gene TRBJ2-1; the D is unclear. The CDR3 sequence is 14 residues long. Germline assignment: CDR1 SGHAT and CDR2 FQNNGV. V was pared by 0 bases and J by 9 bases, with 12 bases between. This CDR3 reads CASSLEGTASEQFF. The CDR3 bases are TGTGCCAGCAGCTTAGAGGGCACGGCCAGTGAGCAGTTCTTC.

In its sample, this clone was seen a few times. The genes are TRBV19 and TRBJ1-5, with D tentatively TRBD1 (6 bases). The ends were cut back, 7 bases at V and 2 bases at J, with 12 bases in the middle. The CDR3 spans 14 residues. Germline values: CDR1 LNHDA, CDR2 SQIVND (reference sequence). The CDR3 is CASKGVMGNQPQHF. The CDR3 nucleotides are TGTGCCAGTAAGGGGGTAATGGGCAATCAGCCCCAGCATTTT.

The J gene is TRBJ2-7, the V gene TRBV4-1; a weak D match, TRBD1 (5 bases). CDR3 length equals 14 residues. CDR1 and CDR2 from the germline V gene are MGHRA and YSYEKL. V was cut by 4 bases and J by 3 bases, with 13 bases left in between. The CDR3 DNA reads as TGCGCCAGCAGCCCCAGGGAATTTGGCTACGAGCAGTACTTC. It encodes CASSPREFGYEQYF.

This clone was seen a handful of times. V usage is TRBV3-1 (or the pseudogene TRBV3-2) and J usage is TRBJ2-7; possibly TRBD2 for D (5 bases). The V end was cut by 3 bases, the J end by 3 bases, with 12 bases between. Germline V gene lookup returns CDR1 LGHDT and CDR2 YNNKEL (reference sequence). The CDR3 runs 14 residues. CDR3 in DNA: TGTGCCAGCAGCCAGAGCGGTGCGAACTACGAGCAGTACTTC. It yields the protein CASSQSGANYEQYF.

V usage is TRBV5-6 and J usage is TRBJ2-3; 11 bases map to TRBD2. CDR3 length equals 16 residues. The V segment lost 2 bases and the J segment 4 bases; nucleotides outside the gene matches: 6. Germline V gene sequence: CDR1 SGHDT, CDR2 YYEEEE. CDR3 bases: TGTGCCAGCAGCTTTTTAGCGGGGGGGGCCGCAGATACGCAGTATTTT. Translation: CASSFLAGGAADTQYF. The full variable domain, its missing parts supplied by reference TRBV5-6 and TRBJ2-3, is DAGVTQSPTHLIKTRGQQVTLRCSPKSGHDTVSWYQQALGQGPQFIFQYYEEEERQRGNFPDRFSGHQFPNYSSELNVNALLLGDSALYLCASSFLAGGAADTQYFGPGTRLTVL.

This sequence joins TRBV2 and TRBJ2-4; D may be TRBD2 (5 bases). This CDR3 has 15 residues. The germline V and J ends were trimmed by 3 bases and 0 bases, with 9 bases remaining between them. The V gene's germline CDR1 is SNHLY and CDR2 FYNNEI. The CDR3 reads CASSDGGSAKNIQYF. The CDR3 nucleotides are TGTGCCAGCAGTGATGGCGGGTCAGCCAAAAACATTCAGTACTTC.

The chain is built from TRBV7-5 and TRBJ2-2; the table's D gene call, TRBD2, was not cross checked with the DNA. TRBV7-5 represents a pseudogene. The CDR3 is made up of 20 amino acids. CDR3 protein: CVRSLFTPPCGAASTGELFF. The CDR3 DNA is TGTGTCAGAAGCCTCTTCACCCCCCCCTGCGGGGCCGCCTCGACCGGGGAGCTGTTTTTT.

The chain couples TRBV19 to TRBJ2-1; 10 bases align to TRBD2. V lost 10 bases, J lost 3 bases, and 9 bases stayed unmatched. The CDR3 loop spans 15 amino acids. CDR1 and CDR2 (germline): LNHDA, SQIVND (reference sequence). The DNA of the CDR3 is TGTGCCACCATGCGGGCTAGCGGGAGCTACAATGAGCAGTTCTTC. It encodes CATMRASGSYNEQFF.

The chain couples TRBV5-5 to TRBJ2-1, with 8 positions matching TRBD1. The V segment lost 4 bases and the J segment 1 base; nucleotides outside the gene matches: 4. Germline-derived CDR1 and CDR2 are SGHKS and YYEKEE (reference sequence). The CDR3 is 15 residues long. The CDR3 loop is CASSEGDRSYNEQFF. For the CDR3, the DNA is TGTGCCAGCAGCGAGGGGGACAGGTCCTACAATGAGCAGTTCTTC.

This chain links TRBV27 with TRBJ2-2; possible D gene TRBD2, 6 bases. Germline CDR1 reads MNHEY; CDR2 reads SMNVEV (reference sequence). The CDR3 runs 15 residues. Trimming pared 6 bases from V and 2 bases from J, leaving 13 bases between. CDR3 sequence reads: CASSMGGHNTGELFF. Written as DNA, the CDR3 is TGTGCCAGCAGCATGGGGGGTCATAACACCGGGGAGCTGTTTTTT.

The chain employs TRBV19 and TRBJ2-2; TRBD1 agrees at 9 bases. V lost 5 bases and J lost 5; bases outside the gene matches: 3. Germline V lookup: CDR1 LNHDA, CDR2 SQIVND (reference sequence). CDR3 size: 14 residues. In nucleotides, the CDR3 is TGTGCCAGTAGTCCCGGGACAGGGACCGGGGAGCTGTTTTTT. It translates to CASSPGTGTGELFF.

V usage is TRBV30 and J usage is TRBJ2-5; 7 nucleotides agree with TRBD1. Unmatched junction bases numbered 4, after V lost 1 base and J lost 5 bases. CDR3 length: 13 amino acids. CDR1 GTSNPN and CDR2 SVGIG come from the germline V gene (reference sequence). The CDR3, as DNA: TGTGCCTGGAGTGCCGGGACAGAGGAGACCCAGTACTTC. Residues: CAWSAGTEETQYF.

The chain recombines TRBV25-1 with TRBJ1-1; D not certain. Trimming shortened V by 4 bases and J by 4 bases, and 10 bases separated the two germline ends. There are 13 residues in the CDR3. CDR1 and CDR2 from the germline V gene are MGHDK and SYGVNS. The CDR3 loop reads CASSGGGSTEAFF. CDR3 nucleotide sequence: TGTGCCAGCAGTGGTGGTGGTAGCACTGAAGCTTTCTTT.

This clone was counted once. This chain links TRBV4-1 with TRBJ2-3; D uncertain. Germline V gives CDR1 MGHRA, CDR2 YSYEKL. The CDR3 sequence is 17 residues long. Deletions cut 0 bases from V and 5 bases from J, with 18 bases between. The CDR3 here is CASSQDIDGFAKDTQYF. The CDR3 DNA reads TGCGCCAGCAGCCAAGATATAGATGGTTTCGCTAAAGATACGCAGTATTTT.

The CDR3 protein is CASSLTGVNTEAFF. DNA for the CDR3: TGTGCCAGCAGCCTGACAGGGGTAAACACTGAAGCTTTCTTT. V and J are TRBV9 and TRBJ1-1; 8 bases map to TRBD1. V trimming: 4 bases; J trimming: 2 bases; junction bases outside the gene matches: 4. CDR1 is SGDLS, CDR2 YYNGEE, per germline. There are 14 residues in the CDR3.

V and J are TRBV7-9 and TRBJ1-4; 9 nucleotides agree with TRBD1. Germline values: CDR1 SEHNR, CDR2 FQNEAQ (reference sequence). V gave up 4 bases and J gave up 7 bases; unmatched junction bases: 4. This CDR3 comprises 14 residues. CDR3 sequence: CASSSGTGSEKLFF. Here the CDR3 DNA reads TGTGCCAGCAGCTCCGGGACAGGGAGTGAAAAACTGTTTTTT.

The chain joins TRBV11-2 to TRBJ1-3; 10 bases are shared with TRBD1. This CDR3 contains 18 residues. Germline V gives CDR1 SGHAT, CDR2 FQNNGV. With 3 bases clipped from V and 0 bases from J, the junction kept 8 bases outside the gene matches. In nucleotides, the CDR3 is TGTGCCAGCAGCTTGGTTGGACAGGGGGTTCGCTCTGGAAACACCATATATTTT. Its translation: CASSLVGQGVRSGNTIYF.

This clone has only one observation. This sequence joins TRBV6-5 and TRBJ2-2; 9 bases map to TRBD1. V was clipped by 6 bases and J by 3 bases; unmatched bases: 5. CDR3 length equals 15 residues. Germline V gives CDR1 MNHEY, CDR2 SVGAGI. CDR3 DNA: TGTGCCAGCAGCTCCGACAGGGGGGACACCGGGGAGCTGTTTTTT. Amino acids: CASSSDRGDTGELFF.

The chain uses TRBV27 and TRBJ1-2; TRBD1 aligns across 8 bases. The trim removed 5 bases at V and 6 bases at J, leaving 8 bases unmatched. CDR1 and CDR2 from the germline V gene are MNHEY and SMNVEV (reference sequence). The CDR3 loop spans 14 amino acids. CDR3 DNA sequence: TGTGCCAGCAGTAAAACAGGACAGGGTCATGGCTACACCTTC. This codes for CASSKTGQGHGYTF.

CDR3 region: CASGQGPGYTF. CDR3 DNA sequence: TGTGCCAGTGGACAGGGGCCGGGCTACACCTTC. The chain joins TRBV9 to TRBJ1-2; TRBD1 agrees at 9 bases. J lost 8 bases, V lost 8 bases, and 4 bases had no gene match. The germline gives CDR1 SGDLS, CDR2 YYNGEE. This CDR3 contains 11 residues.

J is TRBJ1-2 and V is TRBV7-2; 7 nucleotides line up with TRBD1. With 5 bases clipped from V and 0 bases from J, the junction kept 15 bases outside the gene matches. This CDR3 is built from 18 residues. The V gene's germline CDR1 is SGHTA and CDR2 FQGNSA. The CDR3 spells CASSPWFAGTDSNYGYTF. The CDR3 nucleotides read TGTGCCAGCAGCCCTTGGTTCGCCGGGACAGATTCTAACTATGGCTACACCTTC.

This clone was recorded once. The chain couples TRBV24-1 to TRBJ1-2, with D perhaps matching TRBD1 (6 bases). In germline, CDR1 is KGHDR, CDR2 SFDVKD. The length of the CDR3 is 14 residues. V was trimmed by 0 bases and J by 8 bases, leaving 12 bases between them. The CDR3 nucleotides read TGTGCCACCAGTGATTTGGCAGGGGCGGGCGGCTACACCTTC. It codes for CATSDLAGAGGYTF.